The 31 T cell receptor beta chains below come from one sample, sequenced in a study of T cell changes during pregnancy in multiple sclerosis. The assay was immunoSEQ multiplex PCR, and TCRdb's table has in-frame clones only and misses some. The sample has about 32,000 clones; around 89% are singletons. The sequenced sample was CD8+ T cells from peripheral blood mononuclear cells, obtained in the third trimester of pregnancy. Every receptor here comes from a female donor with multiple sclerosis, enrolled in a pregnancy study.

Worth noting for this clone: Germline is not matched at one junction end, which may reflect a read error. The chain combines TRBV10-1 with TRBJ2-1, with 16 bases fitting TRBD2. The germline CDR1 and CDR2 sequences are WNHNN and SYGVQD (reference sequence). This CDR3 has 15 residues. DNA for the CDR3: TGCGCCAGCAGTGAGGGGGGGGGACTAGCGGGGGGGCCGGTCTTC. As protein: CASSEGGGLAGGPVF.

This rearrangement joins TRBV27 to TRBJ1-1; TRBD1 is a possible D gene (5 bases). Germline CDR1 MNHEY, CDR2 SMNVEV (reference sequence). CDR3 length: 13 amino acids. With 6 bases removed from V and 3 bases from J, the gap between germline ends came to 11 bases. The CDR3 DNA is TGTGCCAGCAGCCTCTCGGGGGACACTGAAGCTTTCTTT. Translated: CASSLSGDTEAFF.

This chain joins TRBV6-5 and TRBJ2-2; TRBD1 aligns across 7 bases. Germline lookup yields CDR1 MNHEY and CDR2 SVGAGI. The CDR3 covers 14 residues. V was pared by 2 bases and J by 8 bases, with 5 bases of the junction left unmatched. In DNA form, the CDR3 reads TGTGCCAGCAGTTACCAGGGGGTGGTAGGGGAGCTGTTTTTT. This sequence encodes CASSYQGVVGELFF.

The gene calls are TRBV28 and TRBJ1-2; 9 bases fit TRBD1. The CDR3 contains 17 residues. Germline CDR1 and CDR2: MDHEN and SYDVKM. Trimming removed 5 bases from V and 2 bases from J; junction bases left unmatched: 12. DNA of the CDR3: TGTGCCAGCAGTCCTACCGGGACAGGGCCCTTCAACTATGGCTACACCTTC. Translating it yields CASSPTGTGPFNYGYTF.

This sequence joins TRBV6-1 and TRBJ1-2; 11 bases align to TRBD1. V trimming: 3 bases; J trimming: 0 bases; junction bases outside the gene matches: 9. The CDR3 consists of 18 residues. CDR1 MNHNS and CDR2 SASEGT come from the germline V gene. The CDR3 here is CASSELRGQGAANYGYTF. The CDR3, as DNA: TGTGCCAGCAGTGAGTTAAGAGGACAGGGGGCCGCTAACTATGGCTACACCTTC.

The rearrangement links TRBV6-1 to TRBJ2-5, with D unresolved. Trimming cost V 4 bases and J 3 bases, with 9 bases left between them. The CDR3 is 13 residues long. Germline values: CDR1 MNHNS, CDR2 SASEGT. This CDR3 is CASSAGAKETQYF. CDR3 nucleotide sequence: TGTGCCAGCAGTGCCGGAGCTAAAGAGACCCAGTACTTC.

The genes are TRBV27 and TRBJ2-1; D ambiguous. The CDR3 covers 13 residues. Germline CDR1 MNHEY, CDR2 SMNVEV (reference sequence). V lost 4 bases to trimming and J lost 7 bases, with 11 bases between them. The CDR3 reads CASSSPARNEQFF. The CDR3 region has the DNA TGTGCCAGCAGTTCCCCCGCCAGGAATGAGCAGTTCTTC.

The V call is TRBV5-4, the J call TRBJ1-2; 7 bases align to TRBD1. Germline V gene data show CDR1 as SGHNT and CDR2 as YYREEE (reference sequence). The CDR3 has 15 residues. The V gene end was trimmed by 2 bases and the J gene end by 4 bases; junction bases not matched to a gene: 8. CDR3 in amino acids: CASSLTRDSAYGYTF. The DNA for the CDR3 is TGTGCCAGCAGCTTAACCCGGGACAGTGCCTATGGCTACACCTTC.

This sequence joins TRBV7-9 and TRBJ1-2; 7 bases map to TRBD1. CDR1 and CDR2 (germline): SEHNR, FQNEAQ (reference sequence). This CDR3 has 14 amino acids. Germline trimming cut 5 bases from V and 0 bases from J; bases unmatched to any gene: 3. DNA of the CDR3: TGTGCCAGCAGCGGAGGGACAGCTAACTATGGCTACACCTTC. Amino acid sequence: CASSGGTANYGYTF.

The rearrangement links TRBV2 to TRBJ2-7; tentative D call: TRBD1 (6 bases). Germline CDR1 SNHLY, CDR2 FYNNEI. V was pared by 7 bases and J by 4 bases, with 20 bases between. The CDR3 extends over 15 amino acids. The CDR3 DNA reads TGTGCCAGCACCCCAGCGAGGACAGTGGGTTACGAGCAGTACTTC. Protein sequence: CASTPARTVGYEQYF. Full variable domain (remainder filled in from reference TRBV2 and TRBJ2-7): EPEVTQTPSHQVTQMGQEVILRCVPISNHLYFYWYRQILGQKVEFLVSFYNNEISEKSEIFDDQFSVERPDGSNFTLKIRSTKLEDSAMYFCASTPARTVGYEQYFGPGTRLTVT.

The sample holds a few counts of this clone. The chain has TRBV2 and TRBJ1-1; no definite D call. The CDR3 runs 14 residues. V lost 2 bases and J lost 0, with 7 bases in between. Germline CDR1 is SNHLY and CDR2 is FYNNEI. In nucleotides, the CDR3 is TGTGCCAGCAGTGAACTCGGGATGAACACTGAAGCTTTCTTT. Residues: CASSELGMNTEAFF.

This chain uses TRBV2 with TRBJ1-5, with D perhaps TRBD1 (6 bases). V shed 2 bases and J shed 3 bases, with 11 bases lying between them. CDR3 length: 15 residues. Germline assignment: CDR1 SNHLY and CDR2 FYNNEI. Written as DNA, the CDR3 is TGTGCCAGCAGTGAATGGCAGGGGCCCAATCAGCCCCAGCATTTT. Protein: CASSEWQGPNQPQHF.

In nucleotides, the CDR3 is TGTGCCACCAGCAGGAGGAGACAGGACCAATACAATGAGCAGTTCTTC. This gives the protein CATSRRRQDQYNEQFF. The chain joins TRBV15 to TRBJ2-1; weak D call: TRBD1 (6 bases). The V and J ends lost 3 bases and 4 bases respectively, with 16 bases between them. Germline V gene data show CDR1 as LNHNV and CDR2 as YYDKDF (reference sequence). CDR3 length equals 16 residues.

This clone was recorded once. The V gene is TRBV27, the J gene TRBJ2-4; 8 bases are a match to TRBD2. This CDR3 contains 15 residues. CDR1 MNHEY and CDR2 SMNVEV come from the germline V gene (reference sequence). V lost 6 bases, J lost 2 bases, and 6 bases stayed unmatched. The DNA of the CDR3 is TGTGCCAGCAGCCCCGGGGGGGGTTCCAAAAACATTCAGTACTTC. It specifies CASSPGGGSKNIQYF.

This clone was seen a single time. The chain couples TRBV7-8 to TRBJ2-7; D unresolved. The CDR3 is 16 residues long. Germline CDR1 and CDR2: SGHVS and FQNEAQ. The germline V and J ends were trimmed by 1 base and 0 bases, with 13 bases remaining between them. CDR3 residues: CASSLGVGGSSYEQYF. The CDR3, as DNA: TGTGCCAGCAGCTTAGGGGTCGGCGGAAGCTCCTACGAGCAGTACTTC.

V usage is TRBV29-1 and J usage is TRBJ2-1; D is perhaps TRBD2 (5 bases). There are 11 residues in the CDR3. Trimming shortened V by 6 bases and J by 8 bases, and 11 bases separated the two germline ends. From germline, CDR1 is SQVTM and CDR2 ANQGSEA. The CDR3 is CSVYLRDEQFF. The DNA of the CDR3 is TGCAGCGTGTACCTGCGGGATGAGCAGTTCTTC.

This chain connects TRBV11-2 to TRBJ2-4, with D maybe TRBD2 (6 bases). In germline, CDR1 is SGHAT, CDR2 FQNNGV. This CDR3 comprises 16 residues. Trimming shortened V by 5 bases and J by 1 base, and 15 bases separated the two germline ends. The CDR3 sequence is CASSPGGVSAKNIQYF. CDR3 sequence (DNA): TGTGCCAGCAGCCCTGGAGGGGTGTCGGCCAAAAACATTCAGTACTTC.

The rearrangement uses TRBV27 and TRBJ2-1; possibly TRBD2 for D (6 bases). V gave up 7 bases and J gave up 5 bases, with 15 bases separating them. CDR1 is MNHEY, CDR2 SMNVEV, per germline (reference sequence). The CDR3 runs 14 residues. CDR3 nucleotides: TGTGCCAGCATCGGCCCGGGGAGGCACAATGAGCAGTTCTTC. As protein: CASIGPGRHNEQFF.

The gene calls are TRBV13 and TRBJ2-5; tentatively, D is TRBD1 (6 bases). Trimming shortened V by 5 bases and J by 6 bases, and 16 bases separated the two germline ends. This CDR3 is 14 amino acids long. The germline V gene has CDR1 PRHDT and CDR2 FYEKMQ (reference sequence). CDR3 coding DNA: TGTGCCAGCAGCCCGACAGGTCAATCGAAGACCCAGTACTTC. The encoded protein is CASSPTGQSKTQYF. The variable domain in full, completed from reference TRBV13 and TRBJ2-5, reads AAGVIQSPRHLIKEKRETATLKCYPIPRHDTVYWYQQGPGQDPQFLISFYEKMQSDKGSIPDRFSAQQFSDYHSELNMSSLELGDSALYFCASSPTGQSKTQYFGPGTRLLVL.

The CDR3 nucleotides read TGTGCCAGCTCCCGGGGGGGCTTGAACACCGGGGAGCTGTTTTTT. Translated: CASSRGGLNTGELFF. V and J are TRBV27 and TRBJ2-2; 8 positions agree with TRBD2. Trimming at V came to 8 bases and at J to 1 base, leaving 6 bases not matched to a gene. The germline V gene encodes CDR1 MNHEY and CDR2 SMNVEV (reference sequence). This CDR3 is 15 amino acids long.

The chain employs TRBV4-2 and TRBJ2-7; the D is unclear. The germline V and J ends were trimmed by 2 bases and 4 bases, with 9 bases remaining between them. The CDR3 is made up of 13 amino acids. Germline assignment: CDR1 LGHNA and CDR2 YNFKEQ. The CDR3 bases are TGTGCCAGCAGCCAACTATCAGGTTACGAGCAGTACTTC. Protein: CASSQLSGYEQYF.

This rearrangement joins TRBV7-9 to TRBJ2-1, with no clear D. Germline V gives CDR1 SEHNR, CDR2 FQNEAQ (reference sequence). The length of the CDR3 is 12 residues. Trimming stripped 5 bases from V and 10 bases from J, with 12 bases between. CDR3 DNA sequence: TGTGCCAGCAGCCCGCCGGTAGAGGAGCAGTTCTTC. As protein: CASSPPVEEQFF.

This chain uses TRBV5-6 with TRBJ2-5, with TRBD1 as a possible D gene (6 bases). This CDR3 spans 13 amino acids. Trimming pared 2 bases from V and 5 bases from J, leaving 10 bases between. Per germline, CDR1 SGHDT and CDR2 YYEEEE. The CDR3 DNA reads TGTGCCAGCAGCTTCAGGGGTGGGGAGACCCAGTACTTC. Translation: CASSFRGGETQYF. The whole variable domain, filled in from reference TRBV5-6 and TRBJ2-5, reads DAGVTQSPTHLIKTRGQQVTLRCSPKSGHDTVSWYQQALGQGPQFIFQYYEEEERQRGNFPDRFSGHQFPNYSSELNVNALLLGDSALYLCASSFRGGETQYFGPGTRLLVL.

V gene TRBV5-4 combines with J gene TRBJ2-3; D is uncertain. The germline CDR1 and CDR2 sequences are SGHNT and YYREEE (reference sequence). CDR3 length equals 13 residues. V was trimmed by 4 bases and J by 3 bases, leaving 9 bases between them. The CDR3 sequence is CASSRRVTDTQYF. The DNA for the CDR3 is TGTGCCAGCAGCCGTCGGGTTACAGATACGCAGTATTTT.

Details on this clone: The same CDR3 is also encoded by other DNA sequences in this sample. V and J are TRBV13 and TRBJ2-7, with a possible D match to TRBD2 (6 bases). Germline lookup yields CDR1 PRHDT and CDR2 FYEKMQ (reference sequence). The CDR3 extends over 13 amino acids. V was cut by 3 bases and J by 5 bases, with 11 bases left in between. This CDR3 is CASSLGRTDEQYF. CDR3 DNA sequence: TGTGCCAGCAGCTTGGGGAGGACCGACGAGCAGTACTTC.

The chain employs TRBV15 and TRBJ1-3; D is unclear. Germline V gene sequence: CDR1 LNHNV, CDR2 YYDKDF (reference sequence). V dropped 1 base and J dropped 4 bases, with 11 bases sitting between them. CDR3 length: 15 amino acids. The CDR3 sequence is CATSRGTDSGNTIYF. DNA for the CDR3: TGTGCCACCAGCAGAGGGACGGACTCGGGAAACACCATATATTTT.

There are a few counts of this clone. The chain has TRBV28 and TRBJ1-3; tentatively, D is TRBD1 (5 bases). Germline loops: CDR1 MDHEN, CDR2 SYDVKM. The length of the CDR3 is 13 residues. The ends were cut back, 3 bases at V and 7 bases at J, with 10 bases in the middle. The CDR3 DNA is TGTGCCAGCAGTTTGGGGCAAGGGAACACCATATATTTT. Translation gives CASSLGQGNTIYF.

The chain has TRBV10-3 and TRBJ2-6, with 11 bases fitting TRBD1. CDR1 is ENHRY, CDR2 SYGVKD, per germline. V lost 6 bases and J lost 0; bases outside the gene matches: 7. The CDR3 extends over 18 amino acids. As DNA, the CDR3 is TGTGCCATCAGCCCCCGGGACAGGGGGGGCTCTGGGGCCAACGTCCTGACTTTC. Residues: CAISPRDRGGSGANVLTF.

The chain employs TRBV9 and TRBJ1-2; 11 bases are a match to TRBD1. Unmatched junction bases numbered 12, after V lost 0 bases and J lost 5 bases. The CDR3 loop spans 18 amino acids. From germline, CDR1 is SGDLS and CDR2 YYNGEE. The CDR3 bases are TGTGCCAGCAGCGTAGATCGGACAGGGGGCGCAGAAAATTATGGCTACACCTTC. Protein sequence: CASSVDRTGGAENYGYTF.

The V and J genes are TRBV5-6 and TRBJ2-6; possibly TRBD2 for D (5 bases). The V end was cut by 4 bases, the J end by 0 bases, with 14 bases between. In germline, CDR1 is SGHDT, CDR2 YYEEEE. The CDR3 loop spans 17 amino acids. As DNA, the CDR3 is TGTGCCAGCAGCCTGGTTACAGCGGCCTCTGGGGCCAACGTCCTGACTTTC. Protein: CASSLVTAASGANVLTF.

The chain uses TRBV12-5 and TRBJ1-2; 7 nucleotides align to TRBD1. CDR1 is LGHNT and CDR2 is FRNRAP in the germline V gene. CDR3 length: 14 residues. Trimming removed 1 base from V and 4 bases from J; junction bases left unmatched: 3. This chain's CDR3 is CASGLATGAYGYTF. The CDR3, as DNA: TGTGCTAGTGGTTTGGCAACAGGGGCCTATGGCTACACCTTC.